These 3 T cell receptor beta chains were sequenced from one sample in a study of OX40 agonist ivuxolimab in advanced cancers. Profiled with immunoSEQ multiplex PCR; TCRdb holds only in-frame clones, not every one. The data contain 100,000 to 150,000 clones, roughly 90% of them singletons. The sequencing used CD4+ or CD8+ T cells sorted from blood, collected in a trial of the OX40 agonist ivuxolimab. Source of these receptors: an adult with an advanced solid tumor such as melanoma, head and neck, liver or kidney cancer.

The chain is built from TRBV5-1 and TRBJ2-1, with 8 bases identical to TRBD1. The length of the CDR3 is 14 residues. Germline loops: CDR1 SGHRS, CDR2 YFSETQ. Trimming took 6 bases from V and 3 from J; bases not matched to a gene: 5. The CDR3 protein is CASTGQGNYNEQFF. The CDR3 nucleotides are TGCGCCAGCACCGGACAGGGCAACTACAATGAGCAGTTCTTC.

The CDR3: CASSPYRAIGETQYF. Here the CDR3 DNA reads TGTGCCAGCTCACCGTACAGGGCGATTGGAGAGACCCAGTACTTC. The rearrangement links TRBV18 to TRBJ2-5, with a tentative D call TRBD1 (6 bases). V was trimmed by 3 bases and J by 4 bases, leaving 15 bases between them. CDR1 is KGHSH, CDR2 LQKENI, per germline. The CDR3 has 15 amino acids.

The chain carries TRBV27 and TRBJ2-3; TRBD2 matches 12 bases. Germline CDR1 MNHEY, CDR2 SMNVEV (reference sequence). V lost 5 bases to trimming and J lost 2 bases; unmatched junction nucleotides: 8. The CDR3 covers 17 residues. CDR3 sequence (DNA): TGTGCCAGCAGTCCCTGGGCTAGCGGGAGGGTCACAGATACGCAGTATTTT. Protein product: CASSPWASGRVTDTQYF.